This T cell receptor (beta chain) was captured in a study of cytomegalovirus exposure and HLA in healthy donors. J was trimmed by 1 base and V by 0 bases; bases with no gene match: 7. CDR3 size: 18 residues. The V gene's germline CDR1 is MNHNS and CDR2 SASEGT. As to this clone: Antigen specificity is unknown.

The PCR had 60 Vbeta and 13 Jbeta primers. Using immunoSEQ multiplex PCR, the repertoire was profiled, and TCRdb retains in-frame clones only, with some absent. Here the sample spans 150,000 to 200,000 clones, over 60% being singletons. Whole-study findings and limits: Some public TCRs appeared in many individuals, while most sequences were rare. Data from an earlier analysis indicated that most TCR beta V segments were productive either about 87% or about 30% of the time. Accurate prediction of HLA-A and HLA-B alleles (for most subjects) was reportedly achieved from TCR beta sequences.

The sequence derives from a man between 18 and 35 years old in good health and CMV-seronegative. Sequencing input: PBMCs. The genes are TRBV6-1 and TRBJ1-3; 9 bases are shared with TRBD1. The CDR3 region is CASSEALDRGDSGNTIYF. As DNA, the CDR3 is TGTGCCAGCAGTGAAGCGCTGGACAGGGGCGATTCTGGAAACACCATATATTTT.